The 25 T cell receptor beta chains presented below share a single source sample, sequenced in a study of CD8 T cells in ankylosing spondylitis. MiXCR, applied by TCRdb to the 5' RACE reads, yields one record per CDR3 protein. This sample has about 140,000 distinct CDR3 sequences, with roughly 8.8% found just once. Sequencing input: synovial fluid, either unsorted or a sorted T cell fraction (not recorded which). The receptor source for this set is a male donor with ankylosing spondylitis.

This clonotype was counted at least ten times. V gene TRBV9 combines with J gene TRBJ1-2, with D possibly being TRBD1 (5 bases). This CDR3 is 13 amino acids long. The ends were cut back, 3 bases at V and 4 bases at J, with 10 bases in the middle. Looked up from germline, CDR1 is SGDLS and CDR2 is YYNGEE. This chain's CDR3 is CASSGEGLYGYTF. The CDR3 DNA sequence: TGTGCCAGCAGCGGGGAGGGGCTCTATGGCTACACCTTC.

The chain combines TRBV4-3 with TRBJ2-7; unclear D gene. The CDR3 has 14 amino acids. V gave up 0 bases and J gave up 2 bases, with 8 bases separating them. The germline gives CDR1 LGHNA, CDR2 YSLEER. The CDR3 nucleotides read TGCGCCAGCAGCCAAGATCCTTATACCTACGAGCAGTACTTC. This encodes CASSQDPYTYEQYF.

This clonotype was recorded at least ten times. This sequence joins TRBV21-1 and TRBJ1-1. TRBV21-1 is reported as a pseudogene. This CDR3 is 15 amino acids long. DNA of the CDR3: TGTGCCAGCAGCGTTGCTCTTAGGGGAGACACTGAAGCTTTCTTT. It specifies CASSVALRGDTEAFF.

Turning to this clonotype: One junction end does not reproduce the germline sequence, and a read error may be involved. The genes are TRBV7-7 and TRBJ2-5; 8 positions match TRBD1. Germline CDR1 and CDR2: SSHAT and FNYEAQ (reference sequence). This CDR3 is 15 amino acids long. The CDR3 region is CASSPGQGPQETQYF. CDR3 nucleotide sequence: TGTGCTAGCAGCCCCGGACAGGGCCCCCAAGAGACCCAGTACTTC.

The genes are TRBV7-9 and TRBJ2-5; D perhaps matches TRBD2 (6 bases). Deletions cut 7 bases from V and 2 bases from J, with 14 bases between. From germline, CDR1 is SEHNR and CDR2 FQNEAQ (reference sequence). This CDR3 comprises 14 residues. The CDR3: CASTKVGGQETQYF. CDR3 sequence (DNA): TGTGCCAGCACCAAGGTCGGGGGACAAGAGACCCAGTACTTC.

The V gene is TRBV5-1, the J gene TRBJ1-6; D is perhaps TRBD1 (6 bases). In germline, CDR1 is SGHRS, CDR2 YFSETQ. Trimming cost V 5 bases and J 0 bases, with 12 bases left between them. The CDR3 totals 16 residues. The CDR3 reads CASRKGGSSYNSPLHF. CDR3 DNA: TGCGCCAGCAGGAAGGGGGGAAGCTCCTATAATTCACCCCTCCACTTT.

A few counts support this clonotype. The chain has TRBV7-9 and TRBJ1-1; 8 bases match TRBD1. The CDR3 contains 13 residues. Germline trimming cut 7 bases from V and 5 bases from J; bases unmatched to any gene: 6. Looked up from germline, CDR1 is SEHNR and CDR2 is FQNEAQ (reference sequence). In nucleotides, the CDR3 is TGTGCCAGCACCCGGACAGGGCTGACTGAAGCTTTCTTT. This codes for CASTRTGLTEAFF.

This clonotype showed up many times. The chain has TRBV10-3 and TRBJ2-1, with 10 bases fitting TRBD2. Germline CDR1 and CDR2: ENHRY and SYGVKD. V was pared by 3 bases and J by 8 bases, with 7 bases of the junction left unmatched. The CDR3 spans 15 residues. The CDR3 sequence: CAISEERGGLDEQFF. The CDR3 DNA follows: TGTGCCATCAGTGAAGAGCGGGGGGGCTTGGATGAGCAGTTCTTC.

The chain joins TRBV7-2 to TRBJ2-7; D gene unclear. V was clipped by 3 bases and J by 7 bases, with 16 bases between them. Germline V gene sequence: CDR1 SGHTA, CDR2 FQGNSA. This CDR3 is 14 amino acids long. This chain's CDR3 is CASSFDRTATEQYF. In DNA, the CDR3 is TGTGCCAGCAGCTTTGATCGGACCGCGACTGAGCAGTACTTC.

The rearrangement uses TRBV10-2 and TRBJ2-1, with a possible D match to TRBD2 (5 bases). V dropped 0 bases and J dropped 9 bases, with 12 bases sitting between them. CDR1 WSHSY and CDR2 SAAADI come from the germline V gene. The CDR3 length is 14 residues. The DNA for the CDR3 is TGCGCCAGCAGTGAGTCACGGCGAGGAGGTGAGCAGTTCTTC. Protein: CASSESRRGGEQFF.

This clonotype was counted at least ten times. The chain links TRBV10-2 to TRBJ1-5; TRBD1 is a possible D gene (5 bases). Looked up from germline, CDR1 is WSHSY and CDR2 is SAAADI. The V and J ends lost 8 bases and 2 bases respectively, with 10 bases between them. The CDR3 covers 13 residues. The CDR3 here is CASQGPGNQPQHF. The CDR3 DNA follows: TGCGCCAGCCAGGGTCCCGGCAATCAGCCCCAGCATTTT.

About this clonotype: This could be a read error, since a much larger clone is one nucleotide away. This chain connects TRBV7-2 to TRBJ1-2; D might be TRBD1 (6 bases). Trimming cost V 0 bases and J 4 bases, with 9 bases left between them. The CDR3 consists of 14 residues. Looked up from germline, CDR1 is SGHTA and CDR2 is FQGNSA. The CDR3 DNA reads TGTGCCAGCAGCTTAGCGGGGGGGCTCTATGGCTACACCTTC. Its translation is CASSLAGGLYGYTF. Together with reference TRBV7-2 and TRBJ1-2, the CDR3 gives the full variable domain: GAGVSQSPSNKVTEKGKDVELRCDPISGHTALYWYRQSLGQGLEFLIYFQGNSAPDKSGLPSDRFSAERTGGSVSTLTIQRTQQEDSAVYLCASSLAGGLYGYTFGSGTRLTVV.

This clonotype was detected ten times or more. The genes are TRBV7-9 and TRBJ2-5, with 8 bases matching TRBD2. The CDR3 loop spans 14 amino acids. The V gene's germline CDR1 is SEHNR and CDR2 FQNEAQ (reference sequence). The V segment lost 5 bases and the J segment 4 bases; nucleotides outside the gene matches: 6. DNA for the CDR3: TGTGCCAGCAGCCCACCGGGACTAGGAGAGACCCAGTACTTC. The encoded protein is CASSPPGLGETQYF.

The chain uses TRBV20-1 and TRBJ2-5; possibly TRBD1 for D (6 bases). V lost 8 bases to trimming and J lost 3 bases, with 13 bases between them. Germline V gives CDR1 DFQATT, CDR2 SNEGSKA (reference sequence). The CDR3 spans 12 residues. CDR3 sequence (DNA): TGCAGTACGGGGACAACTAAAGAGACCCAGTACTTC. Its translation is CSTGTTKETQYF.

This clonotype was observed at least ten times. V is TRBV7-9 and J is TRBJ2-1; D is perhaps TRBD1 (6 bases). The CDR3 length is 13 residues. The germline V gene encodes CDR1 SEHNR and CDR2 FQNEAQ (reference sequence). Trimming stripped 1 base from V and 8 bases from J, with 9 bases between. The CDR3: CASSLDGGDEQFF. The CDR3 DNA sequence: TGTGCCAGCAGCTTAGATGGGGGCGATGAGCAGTTCTTC.

Many counts were recorded for this clonotype. This chain links TRBV5-1 with TRBJ2-7; D might be TRBD1 (5 bases). The CDR3 loop spans 12 amino acids. In germline, CDR1 is SGHRS, CDR2 YFSETQ. Trimming stripped 3 bases from V and 6 bases from J, with 10 bases between. The CDR3 DNA sequence: TGCGCCAGCAGCTCCGGACAAGTCGAGCAGTACTTC. Translating it yields CASSSGQVEQYF.

CDR3 nucleotide sequence: TGTGCCAGCAGTTTATATGGGGACGAGCAGTACTTC. It encodes CASSLYGDEQYF. The rearrangement joins TRBV28 to TRBJ2-7; D gene unclear. Trimming left V 1 base short and J 5 bases short, with 6 bases between. In germline, CDR1 is MDHEN, CDR2 SYDVKM. The CDR3 covers 12 residues.

This clonotype was recorded many times. The rearrangement uses TRBV28 and TRBJ2-5; 14 bases map to TRBD2. V shed 3 bases, J shed 3 bases, and the junction held 9 bases outside the gene matches. The CDR3 runs to 18 residues. Germline V gene data show CDR1 as MDHEN and CDR2 as SYDVKM. The CDR3, as DNA: TGTGCCAGCAGTTTCTCGGGACTAGCGGGAGATGGGAAAGAGACCCAGTACTTC. This codes for CASSFSGLAGDGKETQYF.

The chain employs TRBV2 and TRBJ1-1; D not resolved. The CDR3 totals 12 residues. Trimming left V 7 bases short and J 5 bases short, with 11 bases between. Germline assignment: CDR1 SNHLY and CDR2 FYNNEI. CDR3 nucleotide sequence: TGTGCCAGCAACGGAGATGGAACTGAAGCTTTCTTT. It yields the protein CASNGDGTEAFF.

This clonotype was counted only a few times. V usage is TRBV6-5 and J usage is TRBJ1-2; D is ambiguous. The CDR3 consists of 13 residues. Germline lookup yields CDR1 MNHEY and CDR2 SVGAGI. The V gene lost 0 bases and the J gene lost 8 bases, with 10 bases spanning the gap. CDR3 nucleotides: TGTGCCAGCAGTTACTCGGAGATGAGGGGCTACACCTTC. It encodes CASSYSEMRGYTF.

This clonotype was seen a handful of times. V gene TRBV29-1 combines with J gene TRBJ1-1; D perhaps matches TRBD1 (5 bases). The CDR3 has 15 residues. The germline gives CDR1 SQVTM, CDR2 ANQGSEA. Trimming removed 6 bases from V and 5 bases from J, with 22 bases in between. CDR3 sequence: CSVETTEGRETEAFF. In nucleotides, the CDR3 is TGCAGCGTGGAAACCACCGAAGGCAGGGAGACTGAAGCTTTCTTT.

This clonotype appeared many times. The genes are TRBV12-3 or TRBV12-4 and TRBJ2-3; D is ambiguous. This CDR3 contains 13 residues. Trimming stripped 5 bases from V and 2 bases from J, with 8 bases between. CDR3 sequence reads: CASSRRFTDTQYF. The DNA for the CDR3 is TGTGCCAGCAGTCGACGGTTCACAGATACGCAGTATTTT.

By proportion, this clonotype is medium-sized. This chain links TRBV7-3 with TRBJ2-2; no definite D call. Trimming took 3 bases from V and 5 from J, leaving 10 bases between them. Germline-derived CDR1 and CDR2 are SGHTA and FQGTGA. The CDR3 is made up of 14 amino acids. The CDR3 sequence: CASSFLVGTGELFF. CDR3 bases: TGTGCCAGCAGCTTTCTTGTGGGAACCGGGGAGCTGTTTTTT.

The sample holds a few counts of this clonotype. The chain links TRBV10-3 to TRBJ2-7; D gene ambiguous. CDR1 ENHRY and CDR2 SYGVKD come from the germline V gene. The CDR3 spans 11 residues. Trimming left V 4 bases short and J 2 bases short, with 3 bases between. CDR3 bases: TGTGCCATCAGTGGGACCTACGAGCAGTACTTC. This gives the protein CAISGTYEQYF.

This chain connects TRBV5-1 to TRBJ2-6, with D possibly being TRBD1 (5 bases). CDR1 and CDR2 from the germline V gene are SGHRS and YFSETQ. CDR3 size: 15 residues. The ends were cut back, 7 bases at V and 0 bases at J, with 11 bases in the middle. The CDR3 DNA follows: TGCGCCAGCGGTACAGGATCCTCTGGGGCCAACGTCCTGACTTTC. Amino acids: CASGTGSSGANVLTF.